A selection of T cell receptor beta chains follows, all from one sample in a study of regulatory T cells in long-lasting Graves disease. TCRdb analysed the multiplex PCR reads with MiXCR anew, one entry per CDR3 protein. The data contain about 440,000 distinct CDR3 sequences, 14% to 15% of them singletons. This sample also belongs to another study, concerning T cells in Graves' hyperthyroidism and ophthalmopathy.

Here the sequenced sample was peripheral blood mononuclear cells (PBMCs), taken at new diagnosis, from a patient treated with antithyroid drugs. These TCRs come from a woman aged 25 to 39 with Graves disease. Each CDR3 is given without its conserved first and last residue. Fields, in order: V gene, clone size, CDR3 protein. Clone size is given for some rows only: seen once, a few or many times, or a class if the clone is expanded.

V gene: TRBV6-1
clone size: many
CDR3 protein: ASSTPSEGGGPEQF

V gene: TRBV11-3
clone size: few
CDR3 protein: ASSKQGTSEDRDTQY

V gene: TRBV2
clone size: many
CDR3 protein: ASRPDSLNSYEQY

V gene: TRBV5-6
clone size: -
CDR3 protein: ASSFGTGSFYGYT

V gene: TRBV7-9
clone size: many
CDR3 protein: ASSLDLSISYNEQF

V gene: TRBV29-1
clone size: many
CDR3 protein: SVFYTEAF

V gene: TRBV9
clone size: -
CDR3 protein: ASSGFDEQF

V gene: TRBV30
clone size: many
CDR3 protein: AWGQDTQY

V gene: TRBV29-1
clone size: -
CDR3 protein: SVVTAKRTDTQY

V gene: TRBV7-8
clone size: -
CDR3 protein: ASSAGLLTYEQY

V gene: TRBV9
clone size: -
CDR3 protein: ASSVVSGSVEQF

V gene: TRBV28
clone size: few
CDR3 protein: ASSSLDRPFNEKLF

V gene: TRBV10-3
clone size: -
CDR3 protein: AISEKHDYSNQPQH

V gene: TRBV20-1
clone size: many
CDR3 protein: SVLAGTLRDTDTQY

V gene: TRBV29-1
clone size: many
CDR3 protein: SVEERQFSTDTQY

V gene: TRBV13
clone size: many
CDR3 protein: ASKSTGQGNEQY

V gene: TRBV6-1
clone size: few
CDR3 protein: ASRDRASNTEAF

V gene: TRBV2
clone size: many
CDR3 protein: ASSVGLATGGDTQY

V gene: TRBV10-1
clone size: many
CDR3 protein: ASSDPAGEQY

V gene: TRBV7-8
clone size: many
CDR3 protein: ASSLGGLNEKLF

V gene: TRBV19
clone size: -
CDR3 protein: ASSIPGRSGANVLT

V gene: TRBV5-4
clone size: -
CDR3 protein: ASSLVNDPVTYGYT

V gene: TRBV19
clone size: -
CDR3 protein: ASSMPDMDIQY

V gene: TRBV7-9
clone size: many
CDR3 protein: ASSGDVGTDTQY

V gene: TRBV24-1
clone size: -
CDR3 protein: ATSDSSGRDSYEQY

V gene: TRBV7-3
clone size: few
CDR3 protein: ASSLVTSGCPQETQY

V gene: TRBV5-1
clone size: -
CDR3 protein: ASSLLTGGLDEQY

V gene: TRBV19
clone size: -
CDR3 protein: ASSIVGTSGRNTDTQY

V gene: TRBV6-5
clone size: many
CDR3 protein: ASSYLRLASTDTQY

V gene: TRBV20-1
clone size: many
CDR3 protein: SASPGGIGNTIY

V gene: TRBV4-1
clone size: many
CDR3 protein: ASSPTGLAGSNEQF

V gene: TRBV25-1
clone size: -
CDR3 protein: ASSYTGQNQPQH

V gene: TRBV29-1
clone size: -
CDR3 protein: SVGTSGSTDTQY

V gene: TRBV7-3
clone size: few
CDR3 protein: ASSLGEGMGYGYT

V gene: TRBV6-2/TRBV6-3
clone size: many
CDR3 protein: ASRGLADTDTQY

V gene: TRBV9
clone size: -
CDR3 protein: ASSVEGYSYNEQF

V gene: TRBV24-1
clone size: many
CDR3 protein: ATRAGASYEQY

V gene: TRBV25-1
clone size: -
CDR3 protein: ASSWGGRKY

V gene: TRBV10-3
clone size: few
CDR3 protein: AISEREKELF

V gene: TRBV6-1
clone size: many
CDR3 protein: ASTDSPSPLH

V gene: TRBV5-1
clone size: many
CDR3 protein: ASSWGTDPDSGNTIY

V gene: TRBV3-1
clone size: many
CDR3 protein: ASSRVAYNSPLH

V gene: TRBV4-1
clone size: -
CDR3 protein: ASSQDGGRSEQY

V gene: TRBV20-1
clone size: many
CDR3 protein: SQRGRTYNEQF

V gene: TRBV7-3
clone size: -
CDR3 protein: ASSRTGGMGTEAF

V gene: TRBV11-2
clone size: many
CDR3 protein: ASSWNGQATNEKLF

V gene: TRBV12-3/TRBV12-4
clone size: many
CDR3 protein: ATSRVSGNTIY

V gene: TRBV5-1
clone size: few
CDR3 protein: ASSSGAGSPWQY

V gene: TRBV11-2
clone size: few
CDR3 protein: ASSPSGTGMGYT

V gene: TRBV11-3
clone size: many
CDR3 protein: ASSVSGSGPYEQY